This T cell receptor beta chain was captured by sequencing in a study of identical twins. General study results and limits: Invariant populations such as MAIT and iNKT cells could partly muddle zero-insertion analyses.

The V gene end was trimmed by 3 bases and the J gene end by 3 bases; junction bases not matched to a gene: 9. Germline CDR1 SGHRS, CDR2 YFSETQ. CDR3 length equals 15 residues. One entry per CDR3 protein results from TCRdb running MiXCR on the 5' RACE reads. The top ten hold about 0.93% of the sample, which has 520,000 or so distinct CDR3 sequences, about 20% seen once. In regard to this clonotype: Its antigen is unidentified.

This sample was shared with a second study, whose subject was T cells expressing NK-cell markers. From that report: From sorted CD3+CD56+NKG2C+, CD3+CD56+NKG2C- and CD3+CD56-NKG2C+ T cells came the TCR beta repertoires.

The J gene is TRBJ2-7, the V gene TRBV5-1; 7 bases align to TRBD1. Sequencing was done on a sample of CD4+ T cells sorted from blood. This clonotype was obtained from a young woman in good health. CDR3 sequence reads: CASSSYYGTDYEQYF. The CDR3 coding sequence is TGCGCCAGCAGCTCATATTACGGGACAGACTACGAGCAGTACTTC.